This T cell receptor (beta chain) originates from a study of T-cell reconstitution after alpha-beta-depleted transplantation in children. In this sample, this clonotype turned up a few times. Its antigen is still unknown. The study, taken as a whole, reports: Expanded graft clones numbering several hundred reportedly gave rise to alpha-beta T cells about two months after transplant. Recipient T cells and thymic progenitors that survived gave rise to the high TCRbeta diversity observed at day 60 in some patients.

A TCRbeta library incorporating unique molecular identifiers was prepared. TCRdb itself ran the PCR reads through MiXCR, one entry per CDR3 protein. Altogether 700,000 to 950,000 distinct CDR3 sequences are present, approximately 15% being singletons, with the ten largest covering approximately 5%. Germline V gene sequence: CDR1 MNHNS, CDR2 SASEGT. The CDR3 has 13 amino acids. V shed 4 bases and J shed 4 bases, with 10 bases lying between them. This rearrangement joins TRBV6-1 to TRBJ1-1, with a tentative D call TRBD1 (5 bases). The sample was PBMCs, mostly from graft donor cells, taken 360 days after TCRalphabeta/CD19-depleted stem cell transplant. The TCR sequence derives from a male patient aged 5 to 17 who had a stem cell transplant for acute lymphoblastic leukemia, so the T cells may come from the graft donor. The CDR3 is CASSGQRITEAFF. In nucleotides, the CDR3 is TGTGCCAGCAGTGGACAGCGCATCACTGAAGCTTTCTTT.